The 17 T cell receptor beta chains listed next were all sequenced from one sample in a study of control samples from healthy donors and cancer patients. Assay: immunoSEQ multiplex PCR; the TCRdb copy retains only in-frame clones and omits some. In the table there are about 230,000 clones, over 75% of which are singletons. The sequenced sample was PBMCs. The receptors come from a woman aged 55-69 years with lung cancer.

This clone showed up just a few times. The V call is TRBV10-2, the J call TRBJ2-5; D gene uncertain. Germline CDR1 is WSHSY and CDR2 is SAAADI. Deletions cut 4 bases from V and 5 bases from J, with 8 bases between. This CDR3 is 12 amino acids long. The CDR3 region has the DNA TGCGCCAGCAGTGCGAACAAGGAGACCCAGTACTTC. Translation gives CASSANKETQYF.

This chain joins TRBV28 and TRBJ2-3; D might be TRBD1 (5 bases). The V gene lost 3 bases and the J gene lost 7 bases, with 17 bases spanning the gap. The germline CDR1 and CDR2 sequences are MDHEN and SYDVKM. The CDR3 runs to 15 residues. CDR3 in DNA: TGTGCCAGCAGTTTCCCCGGCAGGGCAAGGAATACGCAGTATTTT. It encodes CASSFPGRARNTQYF. The variable domain in full, completed from reference TRBV28 and TRBJ2-3, reads DVKVTQSSRYLVKRTGEKVFLECVQDMDHENMFWYRQDPGLGLRLIYFSYDVKMKEKGDIPEGYSVSREKKERFSLILESASTNQTSMYLCASSFPGRARNTQYFGPGTRLTVL.

The count of this clone is one. The V gene is TRBV5-1, the J gene TRBJ2-1; 7 nucleotides match TRBD2. Germline CDR1 SGHRS, CDR2 YFSETQ. With V trimmed by 1 base and J by 7 bases, 8 bases remained unmatched. This CDR3 contains 15 residues. CDR3 loop: CASSLLRGRGNEQFF. The CDR3 DNA is TGCGCCAGCAGCTTGTTGCGCGGGAGAGGTAATGAGCAGTTCTTC.

The V and J genes are TRBV28 and TRBJ1-2; 7 positions agree with TRBD1. The CDR3 extends over 12 amino acids. Looked up from germline, CDR1 is MDHEN and CDR2 is SYDVKM. With V trimmed by 5 bases and J by 10 bases, 7 bases remained unmatched. The CDR3 DNA reads TGTGCCAGCAGTGTAGCAGGGGGGATCTACACCTTC. As protein: CASSVAGGIYTF.

This clone was seen a handful of times. The chain combines TRBV9 with TRBJ2-2; D is perhaps TRBD2 (6 bases). Per the germline V gene, CDR1 is SGDLS and CDR2 is YYNGEE. The CDR3 is 14 residues long. V lost 4 bases to trimming and J lost 4 bases, with 11 bases between them. The CDR3 here is CASSPGLSTGELFF. The CDR3 DNA sequence: TGTGCCAGCAGCCCGGGACTTTCCACCGGGGAGCTGTTTTTT.

This clone is a singleton in its sample. This chain uses TRBV6-5 with TRBJ1-5, with D possibly matching TRBD1 (5 bases). Germline V gene data show CDR1 as MNHEY and CDR2 as SVGAGI. The length of the CDR3 is 15 residues. The V end lost 4 bases, the J end lost 0 bases, and 10 bases lay between the germline ends. CDR3 sequence reads: CASSWDGSSNQPQHF. CDR3 DNA: TGTGCCAGCAGTTGGGACGGGTCTAGCAATCAGCCCCAGCATTTT.

The chain combines TRBV10-1 with TRBJ2-2; D remains ambiguous. CDR1 and CDR2 from the germline V gene are WNHNN and SYGVQD (reference sequence). V shed 6 bases and J shed 9 bases, with 11 bases lying between them. The CDR3 sequence is 12 residues long. The CDR3 reads CASSLGDRELFF. CDR3 nucleotide sequence: TGCGCCAGCAGCCTTGGTGACCGGGAGCTGTTTTTT.

The chain has TRBV28 and TRBJ1-1; TRBD1 is a possible D gene (5 bases). This CDR3 region has 16 residues. CDR1 is MDHEN, CDR2 SYDVKM, per germline. V was clipped by 3 bases and J by 0 bases, with 14 bases between them. The CDR3 DNA reads TGTGCCAGCAGTTTTCTCAGGGCAACCATGAACACTGAAGCTTTCTTT. This codes for CASSFLRATMNTEAFF.

As DNA, the CDR3 is TGCCAGGCCGGTGAAGCTTTCTTT. Its protein is CQAGEAFF. This chain uses TRBV20-1 with TRBJ1-1; no clear D gene. The CDR3 consists of 8 residues. Per the germline V gene, CDR1 is DFQATT and CDR2 is SNEGSKA (reference sequence).

A note on this clone: Within the sample, other DNA sequences also encode this same CDR3. J is TRBJ2-7 and V is TRBV7-9, with D tentatively TRBD2 (5 bases). The CDR3 extends over 14 amino acids. Trimming shortened V by 0 bases and J by 3 bases, and 9 bases separated the two germline ends. Germline V gives CDR1 SEHNR, CDR2 FQNEAQ (reference sequence). The chain's CDR3 is CASSLAGVHYEQYF. For the CDR3, the DNA is TGTGCCAGCAGCTTAGCCGGGGTTCACTACGAGCAGTACTTC.

The genes are TRBV5-1 and TRBJ2-7; tentatively, D is TRBD2 (5 bases). V gave up 0 bases and J gave up 5 bases, with 18 bases separating them. CDR1 and CDR2 (germline): SGHRS, YFSETQ. The CDR3 covers 16 residues. Here the CDR3 reads CASSLAAARASDEQYF. CDR3 in DNA: TGCGCCAGCAGCTTGGCGGCAGCGCGGGCAAGCGACGAGCAGTACTTC.

The gene calls are TRBV6-6 and TRBJ1-3; D remains ambiguous. V was clipped by 7 bases and J by 0 bases, with 13 bases between them. The germline gives CDR1 MNHNY, CDR2 SVGAGI (reference sequence). This CDR3 comprises 15 residues. CDR3 protein: CASTLQVFSGNTIYF. DNA for the CDR3: TGTGCCAGCACCCTCCAGGTTTTCTCTGGAAACACCATATATTTT.

The chain uses TRBV29-1 and TRBJ2-7; D is undetermined. V lost 7 bases and J lost 2, with 12 bases in between. This CDR3 has 12 residues. CDR1 SQVTM and CDR2 ANQGSEA come from the germline V gene. CDR3 in DNA: TGCAGCGCCCGCAGAAGCGCCTACGAGCAGTACTTC. Its translation: CSARRSAYEQYF.

The rearrangement uses TRBV6-6 and TRBJ1-1, with D perhaps matching TRBD1 (6 bases). The CDR3 contains 14 residues. Germline assignment: CDR1 MNHNY and CDR2 SVGAGI (reference sequence). V dropped 0 bases and J dropped 4 bases, with 9 bases sitting between them. This chain's CDR3 is CASSYSGGGTEAFF. CDR3 sequence (DNA): TGTGCCAGCAGTTACTCGGGAGGGGGCACTGAAGCTTTCTTT.

On this clone itself: An end of the junction does not agree with germline; a read error may underlie this. The V and J genes are TRBV7-3 and TRBJ1-2; possibly TRBD1 for D (5 bases). CDR3 length equals 12 residues. Germline values: CDR1 SGHTA, CDR2 FQGTGA. CDR3 amino acids: CASSPGPSSLNF. CDR3 DNA: TGTGCCAGCAGCCCGGGACCGTCGTCCCTAAACTTC. Full variable domain (remainder filled in from reference TRBV7-3 and TRBJ1-2): GAGVSQTPSNKVTEKGKYVELRCDPISGHTALYWYRQSLGQGPEFLIYFQGTGAADDSGLPNDRFFAVRPEGSVSTLKIQRTERGDSAVYLCASSPGPSSLNFGSGTRLTVV.

The chain couples TRBV7-9 to TRBJ2-7, with D perhaps TRBD2 (5 bases). Germline values: CDR1 SEHNR, CDR2 FQNEAQ (reference sequence). Trimming took 1 base from V and 5 from J, leaving 9 bases between them. The CDR3 runs 13 residues. CDR3 sequence: CASSLGWENEQYF. The CDR3 DNA reads as TGTGCCAGCAGCTTAGGATGGGAGAACGAGCAGTACTTC.

The chain carries TRBV14 and TRBJ2-1; 7 bases agree with TRBD1. With 3 bases clipped from V and 5 bases from J, the junction kept 7 bases outside the gene matches. The CDR3 spans 15 residues. CDR1 is SGHDN, CDR2 FVKESK, per germline. The CDR3 spells CASSQRTGRHNEQFF. In DNA, the CDR3 is TGTGCCAGCAGCCAGAGGACAGGACGGCACAATGAGCAGTTCTTC.